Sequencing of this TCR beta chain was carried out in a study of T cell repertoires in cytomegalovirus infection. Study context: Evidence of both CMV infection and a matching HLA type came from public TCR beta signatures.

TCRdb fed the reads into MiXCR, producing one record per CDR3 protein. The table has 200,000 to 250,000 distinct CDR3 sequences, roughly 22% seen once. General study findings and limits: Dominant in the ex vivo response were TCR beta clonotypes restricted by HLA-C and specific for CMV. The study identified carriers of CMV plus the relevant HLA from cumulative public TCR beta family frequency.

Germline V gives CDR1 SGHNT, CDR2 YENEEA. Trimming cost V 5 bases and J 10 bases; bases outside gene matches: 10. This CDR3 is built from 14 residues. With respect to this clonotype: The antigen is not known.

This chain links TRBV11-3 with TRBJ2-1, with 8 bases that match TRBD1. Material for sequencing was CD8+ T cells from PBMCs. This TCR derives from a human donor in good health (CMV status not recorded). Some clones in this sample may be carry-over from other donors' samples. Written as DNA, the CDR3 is TGTGCCAGCAGCCACGCTGGGGACAGGAGGGAGCAGTTCTTC. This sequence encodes CASSHAGDRREQFF.